Sequencing of this T cell receptor beta chain was carried out in a study of blood T cell repertoires in COVID-19 (dated by TCRdb to the early 2020s). Regarding the study in general: Samples covering the acute and convalescent phases of COVID-19 were provided by collaborators in the United States, Italy and Spain. The material from the prospective study consisted of cDNA or gDNA derived from T cells, B-cell-depleted T cells, or PBMCs. The dataset comprised deeply sampled blood TCRbeta repertoires from subjects exposed to, actively infected with, or recovered from COVID-19. The repertoires were made available in a free public database intended to serve as a resource for research on the immune response to SARS-CoV-2. The samples were drawn from two sources: the first 160 participants of the ongoing ImmuneRACE study, and 1,000 to 1,500 subjects contributed by 6 global collaborators. Nearly every sample came with metadata listing a de-identified subject ID, COVID-19 status, age in years and sex. HLA class I and class II types, where available, came from metadata supplied by the sample provider rather than from assay-based typing.

Each collaborating institution followed its own protocols to collect whole blood in K2EDTA tubes. For TCRbeta analysis, collaborators shipped samples in one of three forms: frozen whole blood, isolated PBMCs, or DNA extracted from either of those sample types. Study-level results and caveats: Clinical and demographic metadata were provided uncurated, with the amount varying by source and participant.

In this sample, this clone turned up a few times. Its antigen remains undetermined. The record has no base qualities; no much larger clone is one base away. TCRbeta CDR3 regions were amplified from genomic DNA by means of the immunoSEQ Assay, a bias-controlled multiplex PCR. From the authors' description of their analysis: Nucleated cell counts per sample were estimated from amplification of reference gene primers within the assay. To quantify the absolute abundance of each unique TCRbeta CDR3 rearrangement, sequence reads were collapsed and filtered. For each sample, productive Simpson clonality was calculated by taking the square root of Simpson's diversity index across productive rearrangements. The table was pulled from immuneACCESS by TCRdb, which kept in-frame rearrangements only. Such tables lose some clones; where checked, under half of the loss comes from unresolved V genes, and the rest has no known cause. V, J and clone size are those of that table, while D and trimming were read from the DNA. The sample table contains 60,000 to 80,000 clones; only one count was recorded for around 89% of them. The ten largest clones capture approximately 0.59% of the sample.

This TCR came from a man in his fifties or sixties with acute or convalescent COVID-19. The sample comprised peripheral blood.

The nucleotide sequence is given as TGTGCCATCAGTGAGTCGAAACAGGGGATAATGAACACTGAAGCTTTCTTT. Translated, this gives CAISESKQGIMNTEAFF. The sequence is built from TRBV10-3 and TRBJ1-1; 7 middle bases align to TRBD1. The CDR3 holds 17 amino acids from the cysteine to the phenylalanine. Only the CDR3 DNA is retained, 51 bases long and in frame from the first base. Ends trimmed: V by 0 bases, J by 0 bases; bases unmatched to a gene: 7. Taken from the germline V gene, the CDR1 and CDR2 loops are ENHRY and SYGVKD.